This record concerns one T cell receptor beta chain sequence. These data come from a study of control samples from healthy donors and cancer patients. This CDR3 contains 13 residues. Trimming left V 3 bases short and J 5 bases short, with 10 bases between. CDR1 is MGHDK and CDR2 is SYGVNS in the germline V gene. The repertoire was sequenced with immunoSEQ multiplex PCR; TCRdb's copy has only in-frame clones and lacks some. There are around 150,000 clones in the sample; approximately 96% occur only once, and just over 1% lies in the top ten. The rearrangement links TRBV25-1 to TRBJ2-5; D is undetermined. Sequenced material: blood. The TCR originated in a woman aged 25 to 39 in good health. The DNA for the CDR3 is TGTGCCAGCAGTGAGTGGGGATGGGAGACCCAGTACTTC. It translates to CASSEWGWETQYF.